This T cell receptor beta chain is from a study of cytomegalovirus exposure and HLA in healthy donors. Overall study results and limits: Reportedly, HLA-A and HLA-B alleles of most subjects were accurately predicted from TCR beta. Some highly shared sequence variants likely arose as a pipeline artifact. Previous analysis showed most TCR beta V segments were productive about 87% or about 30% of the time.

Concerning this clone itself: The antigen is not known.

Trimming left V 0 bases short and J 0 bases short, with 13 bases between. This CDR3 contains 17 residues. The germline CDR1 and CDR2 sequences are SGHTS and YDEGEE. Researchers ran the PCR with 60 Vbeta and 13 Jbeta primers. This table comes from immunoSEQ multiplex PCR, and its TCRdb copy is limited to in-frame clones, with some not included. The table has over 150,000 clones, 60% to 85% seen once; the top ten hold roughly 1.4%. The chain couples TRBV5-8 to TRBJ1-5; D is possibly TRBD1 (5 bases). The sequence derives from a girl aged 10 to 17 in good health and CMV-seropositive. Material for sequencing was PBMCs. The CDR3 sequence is CASSLVRAVDSNQPQHF. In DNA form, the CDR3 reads TGTGCCAGCAGCTTGGTCAGGGCGGTGGATAGCAATCAGCCCCAGCATTTT.